The clone carrying this TCR beta chain was detected once. The sample belongs to a study of shared clonotypes between healthy human individuals. Germline V gene lookup returns CDR1 MNHNS and CDR2 SASEGT. This CDR3 has 15 residues. Germline trimming cut 8 bases from V and 4 bases from J; bases unmatched to any gene: 4. An even split of each subset's genomic DNA across several immunoSEQ plates was performed. The protocol was immunoSEQ multiplex PCR, while the TCRdb copy is restricted to in-frame clones and leaves out a portion. The top ten hold around 14% of the sample, which has around 450,000 clones, roughly 77% seen once.

The sample taken for sequencing was PBMCs. This chain links TRBV6-1 with TRBJ2-2; 13 bases fit TRBD2. This TCR came from a woman between 40 and 55 years old in good health. Some clones in this sample may be carry-over from other donors' samples. This CDR3 reads CASVGLAGPTGELFF. In DNA form, the CDR3 reads TGTGCCAGCGTGGGACTAGCGGGACCCACCGGGGAGCTGTTTTTT.